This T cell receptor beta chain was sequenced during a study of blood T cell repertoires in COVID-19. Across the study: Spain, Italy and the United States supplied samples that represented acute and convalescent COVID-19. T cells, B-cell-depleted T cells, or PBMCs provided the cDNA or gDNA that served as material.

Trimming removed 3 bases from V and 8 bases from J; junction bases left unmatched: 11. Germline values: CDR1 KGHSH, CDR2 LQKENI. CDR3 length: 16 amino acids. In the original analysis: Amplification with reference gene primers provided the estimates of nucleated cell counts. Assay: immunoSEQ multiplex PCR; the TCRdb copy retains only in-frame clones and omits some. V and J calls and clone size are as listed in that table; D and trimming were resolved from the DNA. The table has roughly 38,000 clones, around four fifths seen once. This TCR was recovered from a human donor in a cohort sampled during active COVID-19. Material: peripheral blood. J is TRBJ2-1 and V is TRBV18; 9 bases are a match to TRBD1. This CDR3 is CASSPMTGGITDEQFF. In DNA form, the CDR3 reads TGTGCCAGCTCACCGATGACAGGGGGTATCACTGATGAGCAGTTCTTC.